This T cell receptor (beta chain) was profiled in a study of T-cell reconstitution after alpha-beta-depleted transplantation in children. The V gene's germline CDR1 is SGHRS and CDR2 YFSETQ. V lost 2 bases and J lost 0; bases outside the gene matches: 9. This CDR3 spans 18 amino acids. The study, taken as a whole, reports: T-cell numbers and diversity one year post-transplant derived largely from freshly generated T cells. The study reportedly traced alpha-beta T cells about two months after transplant to several hundred expanded graft clones. Elevated TCRbeta diversity at day 60 was traced, in some patients, to surviving recipient T cells and thymic progenitors.

This clonotype has only a few counts. Its antigen is not known. A TCRbeta library incorporating unique molecular identifiers was prepared. TCRdb independently ran MiXCR on the PCR reads; one entry per CDR3 protein. The data hold about a million distinct CDR3 sequences, with roughly 29% observed a single time. This specimen was PBMCs, mostly from graft donor cells, taken 360 days after TCRalphabeta/CD19-depleted stem cell transplant. The gene calls are TRBV5-1 and TRBJ2-2; 8 bases are shared with TRBD1. The TCR originated in a boy younger than two who had a stem cell transplant for SCID, so the T cells may come from the graft donor. The CDR3 loop is CASSLTGQAIANTGELFF. Here the CDR3 DNA reads TGCGCCAGCAGCTTAACGGGACAGGCAATTGCGAACACCGGGGAGCTGTTTTTT.